A single sample is the source of the 32 T cell receptor beta chains below, sequenced in a study of blood T cell repertoires in COVID-19. The repertoire was sequenced with immunoSEQ multiplex PCR; TCRdb's copy has only in-frame clones and lacks some. The sample gives around 200,000 clones, over 80% of which show up once; over 0.95% is in the top ten. Material for sequencing was PBMCs or T cells enriched from blood (not recorded which). These receptors originate from a young man who had recovered from COVID-19.

V usage is TRBV5-1 and J usage is TRBJ2-7; the D gene is possibly TRBD1 (8 bases). Between the trimmed V and J ends, which lost 6 bases and 0 bases, there was a span of 13 bases. The CDR3 runs 14 residues. The germline CDR1 and CDR2 sequences are SGHRS and YFSETQ. The CDR3 region is CASTTGGASYEQYF. The CDR3, as DNA: TGCGCCAGCACCACAGGGGGGGCCTCCTACGAGCAGTACTTC.

The rearrangement joins TRBV6-2 or TRBV6-3 to TRBJ1-1; D might be TRBD1 (5 bases). V was pared by 2 bases and J by 10 bases, with 17 bases between. This CDR3 comprises 14 residues. CDR1 and CDR2 (germline): MNHEY, SVGEGT. The CDR3 here is CASSYDGTPGGAFF. For the CDR3, the DNA is TGTGCCAGCAGTTACGATGGGACTCCGGGAGGAGCTTTCTTT.

This chain joins TRBV9 and TRBJ1-2; the match to TRBD1 covers 7 bases. The CDR3 is made up of 15 amino acids. V lost 2 bases, J lost 6 bases, and 10 bases stayed unmatched. CDR1 SGDLS and CDR2 YYNGEE come from the germline V gene. The CDR3 region has the DNA TGTGCCAGCAGCGTCCCCGGCACAGGGGTAGATGGCTACACCTTC. Amino acids: CASSVPGTGVDGYTF.

This chain links TRBV11-2 with TRBJ2-3; D is uncertain. CDR3 size: 13 residues. Germline-derived CDR1 and CDR2 are SGHAT and FQNNGV. V was cut by 3 bases and J by 0 bases, with 4 bases left in between. CDR3 sequence: CASSFGSTDTQYF. The CDR3, as DNA: TGTGCCAGCAGCTTCGGTAGCACAGATACGCAGTATTTT.

V usage is TRBV6-5 and J usage is TRBJ1-3; D is perhaps TRBD1 (5 bases). Trimming took off 5 bases at V and 4 bases at J, with 12 bases between the two ends. Germline CDR1 is MNHEY and CDR2 is SVGAGI. There are 14 residues in the CDR3. The CDR3 nucleotides read TGTGCCAGCAGTATAGCAGGGTCAGGAAACACCATATATTTT. It encodes CASSIAGSGNTIYF.

The chain joins TRBV5-1 to TRBJ2-5; D uncertain. Trimming cost V 4 bases and J 5 bases, with 12 bases left between them. There are 13 residues in the CDR3. From germline, CDR1 is SGHRS and CDR2 YFSETQ. The CDR3 region has the DNA TGCGCCAGCAGCGTTGCAGGCCAGGAGACCCAGTACTTC. The encoded protein is CASSVAGQETQYF.

V usage is TRBV12-2 and J usage is TRBJ1-1; the table's TRBD1 call for D was not verified on the DNA. TRBV12-2 is a documented pseudogene. The CDR3 extends over 16 amino acids. CDR3 nucleotides: TGTGCAAGTCGCCCACCGGGACAGGTGAGGGGCACTGAAGCTTTCTTT. Translated: CASRPPGQVRGTEAFF.

This chain connects TRBV14 to TRBJ2-2, with D tentatively TRBD2 (6 bases). V gave up 4 bases and J gave up 0 bases, with 9 bases separating them. The germline V gene has CDR1 SGHDN and CDR2 FVKESK. The CDR3 sequence is 15 residues long. The chain's CDR3 is CASSPSGSNTGELFF. The CDR3 region has the DNA TGTGCCAGCAGCCCCAGCGGGTCGAACACCGGGGAGCTGTTTTTT.

The chain joins TRBV18 to TRBJ2-3; 9 bases are shared with TRBD1. CDR1 is KGHSH, CDR2 LQKENI, per germline. This CDR3 contains 15 residues. V lost 6 bases to trimming and J lost 1 base; unmatched junction nucleotides: 5. The CDR3 loop is CASSMGQGRTDTQYF. CDR3 bases: TGTGCCAGCTCTATGGGACAGGGCCGCACAGATACGCAGTATTTT.

V is TRBV3-1 (or the pseudogene TRBV3-2) and J is TRBJ2-2; 7 bases line up with TRBD2. The CDR3 extends over 15 amino acids. Germline lookup yields CDR1 LGHDT and CDR2 YNNKEL (reference sequence). J was trimmed by 6 bases and V by 1 base; bases with no gene match: 5. The DNA for the CDR3 is TGTGCCAGCAGCCAAGGGGGTAGCGGGCCCGGGGAGCTGTTTTTT. This encodes CASSQGGSGPGELFF.

This chain connects TRBV6-5 to TRBJ1-1; 10 bases map to TRBD1. CDR3 length: 15 residues. The ends lost 0 bases at V and 5 bases at J; junction bases unmatched: 3. Germline assignment: CDR1 MNHEY and CDR2 SVGAGI. CDR3 nucleotide sequence: TGTGCCAGCAGTTACTCGGACAGGGGGGGAACTGAAGCTTTCTTT. Its translation: CASSYSDRGGTEAFF.

The genes are TRBV6-5 and TRBJ2-1, with 13 positions matching TRBD2. Germline CDR1 MNHEY, CDR2 SVGAGI. The CDR3 is 15 amino acids. V was pared by 6 bases and J by 6 bases, with 5 bases of the junction left unmatched. The CDR3 is CASRETSGRSNEQFF. DNA of the CDR3: TGTGCCAGCAGAGAGACTAGCGGGAGGTCCAATGAGCAGTTCTTC.

This chain connects TRBV28 to TRBJ2-7, with D tentatively TRBD1 (5 bases). The V and J ends lost 2 bases and 3 bases respectively, with 11 bases between them. This CDR3 comprises 14 residues. Germline lookup yields CDR1 MDHEN and CDR2 SYDVKM. CDR3 residues: CASSLGQGIYEQYF. CDR3 nucleotides: TGTGCCAGCAGTTTAGGCCAGGGAATCTACGAGCAGTACTTC. Combining the CDR3 with reference TRBV28 and TRBJ2-7 gives the whole variable domain DVKVTQSSRYLVKRTGEKVFLECVQDMDHENMFWYRQDPGLGLRLIYFSYDVKMKEKGDIPEGYSVSREKKERFSLILESASTNQTSMYLCASSLGQGIYEQYFGPGTRLTVT.

In its sample, this clone was seen once. This rearrangement joins TRBV29-1 to TRBJ2-1; TRBD2 matches 8 bases. The V segment lost 2 bases and the J segment 5 bases; nucleotides outside the gene matches: 2. Germline lookup yields CDR1 SQVTM and CDR2 ANQGSEA. CDR3 length: 13 residues. The CDR3 region is CSVEWTSNNEQFF. In DNA, the CDR3 is TGCAGCGTTGAATGGACTAGCAACAATGAGCAGTTCTTC.

DNA for the CDR3: TGTGCCAGCAGCTTGTGGGACAGGGTCACTGAAGCTTTCTTT. It is translated as CASSLWDRVTEAFF. The chain links TRBV5-6 to TRBJ1-1; 9 bases map to TRBD1. In germline, CDR1 is SGHDT, CDR2 YYEEEE. This CDR3 is built from 14 residues. V was pared by 1 base and J by 4 bases, with 2 bases of the junction left unmatched.

The chain uses TRBV29-1 and TRBJ2-1; 16 bases are a match to TRBD2. The CDR3 covers 15 residues. Germline CDR1 is SQVTM and CDR2 is ANQGSEA. After removal of 3 bases from V and 9 bases from J, the junction contained 5 bases not matched to a gene. The CDR3 here is CSVDLGLAGGREQFF. CDR3 DNA: TGCAGCGTTGACCTGGGACTAGCGGGGGGGCGTGAGCAGTTCTTC.

The CDR3 DNA sequence: TGTGCCAGCAGCTTACAGGGGACAGGGGACTACGAGCAGTACTTC. Translating it yields CASSLQGTGDYEQYF. V and J are TRBV7-2 and TRBJ2-7; 10 bases are a match to TRBD1. Trimming at V came to 2 bases and at J to 3 bases, leaving 4 bases not matched to a gene. Germline V CDR1 and CDR2: SGHTA, FQGNSA. The CDR3 loop spans 15 amino acids.

The J gene is TRBJ2-7, the V gene TRBV27, with D unresolved. Trimming took 5 bases from V and 5 from J, leaving 16 bases between them. Germline CDR1 is MNHEY and CDR2 is SMNVEV (reference sequence). The CDR3 loop spans 14 amino acids. The CDR3 sequence is CASSPQALGHEQYF. As DNA, the CDR3 is TGTGCCAGCAGTCCTCAGGCGCTTGGTCACGAGCAGTACTTC.

This chain connects TRBV5-3 to TRBJ1-3; D not certain. TRBV5-3 is flagged as an ORF with uncertain function. V gave up 4 bases and J gave up 2 bases, with 13 bases separating them. The CDR3 spans 15 residues. The chain's CDR3 is CARSPAPGTGNTIYF. Written as DNA, the CDR3 is TGTGCCAGAAGCCCGGCCCCGGGAACTGGAAACACCATATATTTT.

This clone showed up just once. The chain employs TRBV21-1 and TRBJ2-3; no check of the table's D call, TRBD2, against the DNA was made. TRBV21-1 is noted as a pseudogene. This CDR3 region has 14 residues. The CDR3 sequence: CASCGTSDIDTQYF. Here the CDR3 DNA reads TGTGCCAGCTGCGGGACTAGCGATATAGATACGCAGTATTTT.

V is TRBV28 and J is TRBJ1-4; 8 bases align to TRBD1. V lost 5 bases and J lost 13; bases outside the gene matches: 12. The CDR3 runs to 14 residues. CDR1 and CDR2 (germline): MDHEN, SYDVKM. The CDR3 DNA reads TGTGCCAGCAGTCCCGCAGACAGGGGATCTGCACTGTTTTTT. It codes for CASSPADRGSALFF. The full variable domain, with the rest looked up from reference TRBV28 and TRBJ1-4, is DVKVTQSSRYLVKRTGEKVFLECVQDMDHENMFWYRQDPGLGLRLIYFSYDVKMKEKGDIPEGYSVSREKKERFSLILESASTNQTSMYLCASSPADRGSALFFGSGTQLSVL.

This clone appeared a single time. The rearrangement links TRBV5-4 to TRBJ2-2; D not resolved. CDR3 length equals 15 residues. The germline V gene has CDR1 SGHNT and CDR2 YYREEE (reference sequence). V gave up 4 bases and J gave up 2 bases, with 12 bases separating them. This chain's CDR3 is CASSPTATNTGELFF. The CDR3 bases are TGTGCCAGCAGCCCGACTGCCACAAACACCGGGGAGCTGTTTTTT.

The chain joins TRBV5-4 to TRBJ2-1, with TRBD2 as a possible D gene (7 bases). This CDR3 region has 16 residues. Germline-derived CDR1 and CDR2 are SGHNT and YYREEE (reference sequence). V was shortened by 0 bases and J by 2 bases, with 12 bases between the two germline ends. This CDR3 is CASSLEGGGAYNEQFF. The CDR3 DNA reads as TGTGCCAGCAGCTTGGAGGGAGGGGGTGCCTACAATGAGCAGTTCTTC.

The CDR3 nucleotides read TGTGCCTGGAGGGGGGGGACCTACGAGCAGTACTTC. Translation: CAWRGGTYEQYF. The genes are TRBV30 and TRBJ2-7; 7 nucleotides align to TRBD2. The V and J ends lost 3 bases and 2 bases, in that order; junction bases with no gene match: 1. Germline assignment: CDR1 GTSNPN and CDR2 SVGIG (reference sequence). The CDR3 extends over 12 amino acids. Using reference TRBV30 and TRBJ2-7 for the parts outside the CDR3, the full variable domain is SQTIHQWPATLVQPVGSPLSLECTVEGTSNPNLYWYRQAAGRGLQLLFYSVGIGQISSEVPQNLSASRPQDRQFILSSKKLLLSDSGFYLCAWRGGTYEQYFGPGTRLTVT.

This clone was observed a single time. The rearrangement uses TRBV7-6 and TRBJ1-2, with 10 nucleotides matching TRBD1. This CDR3 region has 16 residues. Germline V lookup: CDR1 SGHVS, CDR2 FNYEAQ. The junction had 9 bases not matched to a gene; V was cut back by 3 bases and J by 5 bases. CDR3: CASSFQEGQGSYGYTF. Written as DNA, the CDR3 is TGTGCCAGCAGCTTCCAGGAGGGACAGGGGAGTTATGGCTACACCTTC.

The chain combines TRBV9 with TRBJ2-7; 8 bases map to TRBD2. Trimming cost V 0 bases and J 3 bases; bases outside gene matches: 8. Per the germline V gene, CDR1 is SGDLS and CDR2 is YYNGEE. The CDR3 is 16 residues long. The CDR3 reads CASSVGTGTRVYEQYF. The CDR3 DNA sequence: TGTGCCAGCAGCGTAGGAACCGGGACTAGGGTCTACGAGCAGTACTTC.

The chain recombines TRBV3-1 (or the pseudogene TRBV3-2) with TRBJ1-5; D uncertain. This CDR3 has 13 residues. The germline V gene has CDR1 LGHDT and CDR2 YNNKEL (reference sequence). The V end lost 4 bases, the J end lost 0 bases, and 4 bases lay between the germline ends. CDR3 residues: CASSRNSNQPQHF. The CDR3 coding sequence is TGTGCCAGCAGCCGTAATAGCAATCAGCCCCAGCATTTT.

For this clone: An end of the junction does not agree with germline; a read error may underlie this. J is TRBJ1-2 and V is TRBV14; tentatively, D is TRBD1 (6 bases). Looked up from germline, CDR1 is SGHDN and CDR2 is FVKESK. The CDR3 has 15 amino acids. CDR3 amino acids: CASSQVTGQLGGCTF. CDR3 sequence (DNA): TGTGCCAGCAGCCAAGTGACAGGACAGCTGGGCGGCTGCACCTTC.

The chain links TRBV10-2 to TRBJ2-2; 7 bases are shared with TRBD1. Trimming at V came to 2 bases and at J to 0 bases, leaving 6 bases not matched to a gene. Germline values: CDR1 WSHSY, CDR2 SAAADI. This CDR3 is built from 17 residues. The CDR3 loop reads CASSEGQGVSNTGELFF. CDR3 nucleotides: TGCGCCAGCAGTGAGGGGCAGGGGGTCTCGAACACCGGGGAGCTGTTTTTT.

V and J are TRBV9 and TRBJ1-2, with D maybe TRBD1 (6 bases). The ends were cut back, 3 bases at V and 8 bases at J, with 23 bases in the middle. The CDR3 has 16 residues. CDR1 is SGDLS and CDR2 is YYNGEE in the germline V gene. The CDR3 sequence is CASSDYRDIQSRGYTF. CDR3 in DNA: TGTGCCAGCAGCGATTACCGGGACATCCAATCTAGGGGCTACACCTTC.

This sequence joins TRBV11-1 and TRBJ2-7; TRBD1 matches 8 bases. The germline V gene encodes CDR1 SGHAT and CDR2 FQDESV (reference sequence). This CDR3 spans 12 amino acids. Trimming removed 7 bases from V and 6 bases from J; junction bases left unmatched: 5. CDR3 loop: CASTGQGAEQYF. The CDR3 DNA reads TGTGCCAGCACTGGACAGGGAGCCGAGCAGTACTTC.

The CDR3 DNA follows: TGTGCCAGCAGCCAAGTGAGCGGGAGTCAAGGTGAGCAGTTCTTC. Protein product: CASSQVSGSQGEQFF. V gene TRBV3-1 (or the pseudogene TRBV3-2) combines with J gene TRBJ2-1; TRBD2 aligns across 8 bases. This CDR3 is built from 15 residues. Germline loops: CDR1 LGHDT, CDR2 YNNKEL (reference sequence). Germline trimming cut 1 base from V and 9 bases from J; bases unmatched to any gene: 8.